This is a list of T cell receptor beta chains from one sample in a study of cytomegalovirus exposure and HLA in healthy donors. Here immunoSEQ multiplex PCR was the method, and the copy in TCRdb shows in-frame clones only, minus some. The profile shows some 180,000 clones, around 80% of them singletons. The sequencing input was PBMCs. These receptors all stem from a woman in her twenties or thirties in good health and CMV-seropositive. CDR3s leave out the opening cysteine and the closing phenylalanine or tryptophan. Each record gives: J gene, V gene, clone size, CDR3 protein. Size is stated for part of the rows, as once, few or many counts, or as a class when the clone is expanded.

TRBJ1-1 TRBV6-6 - ASSSGRDREAF
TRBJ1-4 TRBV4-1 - ASSQPRKNRGSEKLF
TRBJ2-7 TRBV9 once ASSSNRDSPYSYEQY
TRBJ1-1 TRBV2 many ASSEGGDTEAF
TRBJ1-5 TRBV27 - ASSLGGLRNQPQH
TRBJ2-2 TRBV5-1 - ASQRGTANTGELF
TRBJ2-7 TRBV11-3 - ASSFAEEDYEQY
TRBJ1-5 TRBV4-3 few ASSQAVSGTGNQPQH
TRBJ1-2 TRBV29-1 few STPRVYGGYT
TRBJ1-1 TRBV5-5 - ASSKPDRGATEAF
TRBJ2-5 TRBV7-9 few ASSSRWTGTPKETQY
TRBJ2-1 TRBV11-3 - ASSLGAEGEQF
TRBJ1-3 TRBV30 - AWSKAGGSGNTIY
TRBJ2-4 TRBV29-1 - SVVQGANHGNIQY
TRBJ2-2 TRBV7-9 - ASSLGLAGGTHTGELF
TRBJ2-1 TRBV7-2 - ASISSGKSWNEQF
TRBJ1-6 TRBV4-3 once ASSQDTGPSPLH
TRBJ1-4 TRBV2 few ASRATGTGGEKLF
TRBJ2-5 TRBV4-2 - ASSQASGRAVETQY
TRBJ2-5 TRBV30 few AWSLREWETQY
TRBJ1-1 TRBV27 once ASSRTTGAGEAF
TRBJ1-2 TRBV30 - AWSRDRGTYGYT
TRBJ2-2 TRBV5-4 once ASSLAGGRTGELF
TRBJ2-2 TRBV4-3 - ASSPQGPGELF
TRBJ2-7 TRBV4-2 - ASSQGAWDEQY
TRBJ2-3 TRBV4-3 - ASSQDPGGRATDTQY
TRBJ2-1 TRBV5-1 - ASSASGGYNEQF
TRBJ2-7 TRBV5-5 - ASSMGLAAYEQY
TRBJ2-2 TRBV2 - ASNAGTGYTGELF
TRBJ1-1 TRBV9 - ASSVQGGTEAF
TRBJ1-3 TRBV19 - ASRTDRGSGNTIY
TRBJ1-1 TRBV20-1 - SPRRVEAF
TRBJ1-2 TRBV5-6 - ASSLELQTGNNVNYGYT
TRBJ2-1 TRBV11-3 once ASTTRTPNEQF
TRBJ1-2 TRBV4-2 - ASSQEGGGPLNYGYT
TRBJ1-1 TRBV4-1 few ASSQIGESEAF
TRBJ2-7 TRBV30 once AWRLAGLYEQY
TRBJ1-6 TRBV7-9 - ASSLPDSPLH